A selection of T cell receptor beta chains follows, all from one sample in a study of T-cell reconstitution after alpha-beta-depleted transplantation in children. TCRdb reprocessed the PCR reads via MiXCR and lists one record per CDR3 protein. The sample has roughly 490,000 distinct CDR3 sequences; roughly 10% are singletons. The input for sequencing was PBMCs, mostly from graft donor cells, taken 180 days after TCRalphabeta/CD19-depleted stem cell transplant. These receptors all stem from a female patient under 10 years old who had a stem cell transplant for aplastic anemia, so the T cells may come from the graft donor. Each CDR3 is given with its conserved first and last residue.

TRBJ2-1,TRBV7-2,CASSFLQGAHSYNEQFF
TRBJ1-1,TRBV15,CATSRGGAPNTEAFF
TRBJ1-3,TRBV7-8,CASSSGTGANFRNTIYF
TRBJ2-2,TRBV12-3/TRBV12-4,CASIPALGGNTGELFF
TRBJ2-3,TRBV28,CASGSRDLRGDEWADTQYF
TRBJ1-3,TRBV29-1,CSATGLSPDTIYF
TRBJ2-3,TRBV24-1,CATSQPLATDTQYF
TRBJ2-7,TRBV4-3,CASSQEWGASSYEQYF
TRBJ1-6,TRBV20-1,CSARDLGGDSPLHF
TRBJ2-7,TRBV14,CASSHLGGHEQYF
TRBJ2-3,TRBV20-1,CSAPNDGGWNTQYF
TRBJ2-4,TRBV24-1,CATSAVRDGNIQYF
TRBJ2-5,TRBV7-9,CASSLGDRGETQYF
TRBJ2-6,TRBV28,CASSFARGAPGANVLTF
TRBJ2-5,TRBV12-3/TRBV12-4,CASSQRQTQYF
TRBJ1-6,TRBV6-5,CASSNLGTGDNSPLHF
TRBJ2-1,TRBV18,CASSPGTGANEQFF
TRBJ2-1,TRBV29-1,CSVEDRPRSKRAYNEQFF
TRBJ2-3,TRBV7-2,CASRGPVATDTQYF
TRBJ2-5,TRBV29-1,CSAPPSGALRWQETQYF
TRBJ2-1,TRBV11-1,CASRTGVTYNEQFF
TRBJ1-2,TRBV28,CASSSPGQGAFWGFGGYTF
TRBJ2-7,TRBV6-1,CASSHGTSGRAVGYEQYF
TRBJ2-1,TRBV7-9,CASSGTGGTSGNEQFF
TRBJ2-7,TRBV28,CASSFSGTSGRYEQYF
TRBJ2-1,TRBV9,CASSLPGTANNEQFF
TRBJ2-1,TRBV11-2,CASSPPEQGIYEQFF
TRBJ1-1,TRBV15,CATSSGANTEAFF
TRBJ2-3,TRBV3-1,CASSRGRNWDTQYF
TRBJ2-4,TRBV7-2,CASSLGDRQNIQYF
TRBJ1-3,TRBV20-1,CSARGGSGNTIYF
TRBJ2-1,TRBV20-1,CSARDRLGTSGSWDEQFF
TRBJ1-5,TRBV28,CASSYGNFRSQPQHF
TRBJ2-1,TRBV11-3,CASGTSGDEQFF
TRBJ2-7,TRBV12-3/TRBV12-4,CASSFGVAGGEQYF
TRBJ2-1,TRBV11-1,CASSPGTSGSLAYNEQFF
TRBJ1-6,TRBV20-1,CSARNLSYNSPLHF